This is a list of T cell receptor beta chains from one sample in a study of beta chain features in type 1 diabetes. Using immunoSEQ multiplex PCR, the repertoire was profiled, and TCRdb retains in-frame clones only, with some absent. Of 300,000 to 400,000 clones listed, approximately 11% are singletons. Sequencing used naive CD4+ T cells from blood. Receptors were obtained from a woman in her twenties or thirties in good health. The CDR3 runs from the conserved cysteine through the conserved F or W. A D gene is named only where the DNA matches it firmly. Not all rows give a size; the values are once, few, many and, for expanded clones, a class.

.	TRBJ2-7	TRBV4-2	TRBD2	CASSQETGRGEQYF	TGTGCCAGCAGCCAGGAGACCGGGAGGGGTGAGCAGTACTTC
few	TRBJ2-1	TRBV29-1	TRBD2	CSHATSGTYNEQFF	TGCAGCCACGCGACTAGCGGGACCTACAATGAGCAGTTCTTC
.	TRBJ2-1	TRBV28	TRBD2	CASIGAGTSYNEQFF	TGTGCCAGCATCGGAGCGGGAACCTCCTACAATGAGCAGTTCTTC
.	TRBJ2-7	TRBV27	TRBD1	CASSFTGDEQYF	TGTGCCAGCAGTTTTACAGGGGACGAGCAGTACTTC
.	TRBJ1-5	TRBV18	TRBD1	CASSQDRVKGPQHF	TGTGCCAGCTCACAAGACAGGGTCAAAGGGCCCCAGCATTTT
few	TRBJ2-7	TRBV7-2	.	CASSQRAYEQYF	TGTGCCAGCAGCCAAAGAGCCTACGAGCAGTACTTC
.	TRBJ2-5	TRBV25-1	.	CASSELGRGETQYF	TGTGCCAGCAGTGAATTGGGCAGGGGAGAGACCCAGTACTTC
few	TRBJ2-5	TRBV7-2	.	CASSSRSPYQETQYF	TGTGCCAGCAGCTCCAGGTCCCCGTACCAAGAGACCCAGTACTTC
few	TRBJ2-7	TRBV11-2	.	CASSPRQAYEQYF	TGTGCCAGCAGCCCCCGACAGGCCTACGAGCAGTACTTC
few	TRBJ2-1	TRBV9	.	CASSPQGLTYNEQFF	TGTGCCAGCAGCCCCCAGGGCTTAACCTACAATGAGCAGTTCTTC
few	TRBJ2-3	TRBV9	TRBD2	CASSVVASGRWGTDTQYF	TGTGCCAGCAGCGTAGTGGCTAGCGGGAGGTGGGGCACAGATACGCAGTATTTT
few	TRBJ2-1	TRBV4-3	.	CASSQETGAYNEQFF	TGCGCCAGCAGCCAAGAGACCGGGGCCTACAATGAGCAGTTCTTC
.	TRBJ2-1	TRBV28	TRBD1	CASSWSSRGRYNEQFF	TGTGCCAGCAGTTGGTCTAGCAGGGGGCGATACAATGAGCAGTTCTTC
few	TRBJ1-3	TRBV7-9	.	CASSLGATSGNTIYF	TGTGCCAGCAGCTTAGGTGCTACCTCTGGAAACACCATATATTTT
few	TRBJ2-7	TRBV7-8	TRBD1	CASSLRDSATYEQYF	TGTGCCAGCAGCTTACGGGACAGCGCGACCTACGAGCAGTACTTC
.	TRBJ2-3	TRBV6-4	.	CASSAPTGTDTQYF	TGTGCCAGCAGTGCCCCGACAGGAACAGATACGCAGTATTTT
few	TRBJ2-7	TRBV7-2	.	CASSLGASAGWQYF	TGTGCCAGCAGCTTAGGGGCCTCGGCGGGGTGGCAGTACTTC
few	TRBJ2-7	TRBV9	TRBD1	CASSVEQGAYEQYF	TGTGCCAGCAGCGTAGAACAGGGGGCCTACGAGCAGTACTTC
few	TRBJ2-3	TRBV25-1	TRBD2	CASSPPASGSTDTQYF	TGTGCCAGCAGCCCCCCCGCTAGCGGCAGCACAGATACGCAGTATTTT
.	TRBJ2-7	TRBV30	TRBD2	CASGLAGVDEQYF	TGTGCCTCGGGACTAGCGGGAGTCGACGAGCAGTACTTC
few	TRBJ2-1	TRBV18	TRBD2	CASSREDNNEQFF	TGTGCCAGCTCCCGGGAGGATAACAATGAGCAGTTCTTC
few	TRBJ2-5	TRBV18	.	CASSPLGQETQYF	TGTGCCAGCTCACCACTCGGGCAAGAGACCCAGTACTTC
.	TRBJ2-1	TRBV4-3	.	CASSQSRQATEQFF	TGCGCCAGCAGCCAATCCCGTCAGGCTACTGAGCAGTTCTTC
few	TRBJ2-3	TRBV7-2	TRBD1	CASRGTGRTTDTQYF	TGTGCCAGCAGGGGGACAGGGAGGACAACAGATACGCAGTATTTT
.	TRBJ2-3	TRBV18	TRBD2	CASSPQLAGATDTQYF	TGTGCCAGCTCACCCCAACTAGCGGGAGCAACAGATACGCAGTATTTT
few	TRBJ2-1	TRBV5-1	.	CASSPQGNEQFF	TGCGCCAGCAGCCCTCAGGGGAATGAGCAGTTCTTC
.	TRBJ2-5	TRBV18	TRBD1	CASSPTGQKETQYF	TGTGCCAGCTCACCAACGGGACAGAAAGAGACCCAGTACTTC
few	TRBJ2-7	TRBV25-1	TRBD2	CASSLPSGAYEQYF	TGTGCCAGCAGTCTGCCTAGCGGAGCCTACGAGCAGTACTTC